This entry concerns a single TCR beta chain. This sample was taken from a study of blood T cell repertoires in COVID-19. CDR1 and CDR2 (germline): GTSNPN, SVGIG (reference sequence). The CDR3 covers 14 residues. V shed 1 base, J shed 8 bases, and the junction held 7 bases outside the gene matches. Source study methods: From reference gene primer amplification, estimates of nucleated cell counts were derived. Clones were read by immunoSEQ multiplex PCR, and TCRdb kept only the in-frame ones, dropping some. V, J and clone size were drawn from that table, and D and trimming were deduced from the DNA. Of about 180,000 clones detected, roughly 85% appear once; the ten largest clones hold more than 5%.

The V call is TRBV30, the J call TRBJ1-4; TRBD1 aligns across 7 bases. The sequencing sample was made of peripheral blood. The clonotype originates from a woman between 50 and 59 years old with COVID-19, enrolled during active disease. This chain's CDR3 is CAWSGGTAGEKLFF. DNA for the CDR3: TGTGCCTGGAGTGGGGGGACAGCCGGGGAAAAACTGTTTTTT.